The rows below give T cell receptor beta chains drawn from one sample of a study of blood T cell repertoires in COVID-19. Generated by immunoSEQ multiplex PCR, the TCRdb table keeps only in-frame clones and is missing some. The sample shows about 190,000 clones, 70% to 85% of them seen only once. The source material was peripheral blood. These receptors were taken from a woman in her thirties with acute or convalescent COVID-19. CDR3s include the opening cysteine and the closing phenylalanine or tryptophan. A D gene is named only where the DNA matches it firmly. Not all rows give a size; the values are once, few, many and, for expanded clones, a class.

few	TRBV7-2	TRBJ2-5	.	TGTGCCAGCAGCTCCTCGGAGACCCAGTACTTC	CASSSSETQYF
.	TRBV30	TRBJ2-5	.	TGTGCCTGGAATCAAGGGGGAGGGCCCCAAGAGACCCAGTACTTC	CAWNQGGGPQETQYF
.	TRBV5-8	TRBJ1-6	.	TGTGCCAGCAGCCGCCAGACGGGATATAATTCACCCCTCCACTTT	CASSRQTGYNSPLHF
few	TRBV6-6	TRBJ2-7	TRBD2	TGTGCCAGCAGTTACGTGTCTAGCGGGAGACACGAGCAGTACTTC	CASSYVSSGRHEQYF
.	TRBV11-2	TRBJ2-7	TRBD2	TGTGCCAGCATCAGGACTAGCGGTTTCCAGGCGAGCTACGAGCAGTACTTC	CASIRTSGFQASYEQYF
.	TRBV6-1	TRBJ1-5	.	TGTGCCAGCAGTGGGAGGACAGTATATAGCAATCAGCCCCAGCATTTT	CASSGRTVYSNQPQHF
.	TRBV19	TRBJ1-5	.	TGTGCCAGTAGTCGTGACAGTCGGTTTCTGCAGCATTTT	CASSRDSRFLQHF
.	TRBV6-6	TRBJ2-1	TRBD2	TGTGCCAGCAGTTACGGGACTAGCGACAATGAGCAGTTCTTC	CASSYGTSDNEQFF
few	TRBV11-2	TRBJ2-7	.	TGTGCCTCTGGGAGGTCCTACGAGCAGTACTTC	CASGRSYEQYF
.	TRBV11-1	TRBJ1-2	.	TGTGCCAGCAGCTTAGGGGGCAGACAATATGGCTACACCTTC	CASSLGGRQYGYTF
once	TRBV6-6	TRBJ2-5	TRBD2	TGTGCCAGCAGTTCCCTAGCGGGGGGGCTGGAGACCCAGTACTTC	CASSSLAGGLETQYF
.	TRBV30	TRBJ2-3	TRBD1	TGTGCCTGGAACCACGGGACAGGGAACACAGATACGCAGTATTTT	CAWNHGTGNTDTQYF
.	TRBV20-1	TRBJ2-7	TRBD2	TGCAGTGCGAGCGGGAGTAAAGTGCAGTACTTC	CSASGSKVQYF
.	TRBV9	TRBJ2-2	TRBD2	TGTGCCAGCAGCGCCTTAGCGGGGGGGAGATTAAACACCGGGGAGCTGTTTTTT	CASSALAGGRLNTGELFF
.	TRBV5-1	TRBJ2-3	.	TGCGCCAGCAGCTTGAAGCGGTCAGGGGTGGGAGATACGCAGTATTTT	CASSLKRSGVGDTQYF
once	TRBV4-2	TRBJ2-1	.	TGTGCCAGCAGCCAAGATTCTAGCCGCAATGAGCAGTTCTTC	CASSQDSSRNEQFF
few	TRBV6-1	TRBJ2-7	TRBD2	TGTGCCAGCAGACAGAGCGGGAGGGCCTACGAGCAGTACTTC	CASRQSGRAYEQYF
once	TRBV12-3/TRBV12-4	TRBJ2-2	.	TGTGCCAGCAGTTTCACCAGTTCGGAGCTGTTTTTT	CASSFTSSELFF
.	TRBV29-1	TRBJ2-1	TRBD2	TGCAGCGTTGTAAAACTAGCGGGCTACAATGAGCAGTTCTTC	CSVVKLAGYNEQFF
.	TRBV7-2	TRBJ2-7	TRBD2	TGTGCCAGCAGCCCCCCCGGGACTAGCGGGAGGGCCATAGGGAAAAAGCAGTACTTC	CASSPPGTSGRAIGKKQYF
.	TRBV2	TRBJ1-6	.	TGTGCCAGCAGTCCCGACTGGGAGCGATCACCCCTCCACTTT	CASSPDWERSPLHF
.	TRBV28	TRBJ2-2	.	TGTGCCAGCACCCATCTTCCCCAGGCCGGGGAGCTGTTTTTT	CASTHLPQAGELFF
.	TRBV5-4	TRBJ1-2	.	TGTGCCAACCCCCGGGTAGAGGCTAACTATGGCTACACCTTC	CANPRVEANYGYTF
.	TRBV6-1	TRBJ2-5	.	TGTGCCAGCAGTGAGACACAGGGACCCGGGGAGACCCAGTACTTC	CASSETQGPGETQYF
.	TRBV28	TRBJ1-5	TRBD1	TGTGCCAGCGCAGTCCCCGCAGGGGGTCGCAATCAGCCCCAGCATTTT	CASAVPAGGRNQPQHF
.	TRBV7-2	TRBJ1-2	TRBD1	TGTGCCAGCAGCTTTGCCGGGACAGGGATTCCTTATGGCTACACCTTC	CASSFAGTGIPYGYTF
.	TRBV3-1/TRBV3-2	TRBJ1-1	.	TGTGCCAGCAGCCAAGCTAATGTTAACACTGAAGCTTTCTTT	CASSQANVNTEAFF
.	TRBV6-4	TRBJ2-1	TRBD2	TGTGCCAGCAGTACCGGGCGGGCTAGCGGGGACGATGAGCAGTTCTTC	CASSTGRASGDDEQFF
.	TRBV6-5	TRBJ2-7	.	TGTGCCACCTTAGGGGGGGGGCGCTACGAGCAGTACTTC	CATLGGGRYEQYF
once	TRBV3-1/TRBV3-2	TRBJ2-5	.	TGTGCCAGCAGCCAAGCGGCGGGTTCGGTAGAGACCCAGTACTTC	CASSQAAGSVETQYF
.	TRBV5-4	TRBJ1-2	.	TGTGCCAGCAGCTCCGGACAGCTCTATGGCTACACCTTC	CASSSGQLYGYTF